One and the same sample provided the 20 T cell receptor beta chains below, sequenced in a study of blood T cell repertoires in COVID-19. Repertoires were generated with immunoSEQ multiplex PCR, while TCRdb's copy carries only in-frame clones and drops some. The table has some 70,000 clones, approximately 92% seen once. Material: peripheral blood. These TCRs come from a man aged 50 or older with acute or convalescent COVID-19.

This clone is a singleton in its sample. The gene calls are TRBV18 and TRBJ1-5; the D gene is possibly TRBD1 (6 bases). The length of the CDR3 is 16 residues. V shed 3 bases and J shed 4 bases, with 16 bases lying between them. CDR1 KGHSH and CDR2 LQKENI come from the germline V gene. CDR3 bases: TGTGCCAGCTCACCGACGTCCGGGACAACAAATCAGCCCCAGCATTTT. As protein: CASSPTSGTTNQPQHF.

This sequence joins TRBV24-1 and TRBJ2-3; 10 bases agree with TRBD2. Germline V CDR1 and CDR2: KGHDR, SFDVKD. The CDR3 totals 15 residues. V lost 7 bases, J lost 4 bases, and 7 bases stayed unmatched. The CDR3 reads CATSDSGRRADTQYF. Written as DNA, the CDR3 is TGTGCCACCAGCGATAGCGGGAGGAGGGCAGATACGCAGTATTTT.

The chain recombines TRBV27 with TRBJ2-6, with D hard to call. CDR1 is MNHEY, CDR2 SMNVEV, per germline (reference sequence). The CDR3 extends over 17 amino acids. Trimming took off 3 bases at V and 2 bases at J, with 14 bases between the two ends. CDR3: CASSLVGGVPGANVLTF. CDR3 DNA: TGTGCCAGCAGTTTGGTAGGTGGAGTACCTGGGGCCAACGTCCTGACTTTC.

This sequence joins TRBV18 and TRBJ2-1, with D possibly being TRBD2 (6 bases). The germline V gene encodes CDR1 KGHSH and CDR2 LQKENI. Trimming removed 4 bases from V and 4 bases from J, with 17 bases in between. The CDR3 consists of 16 residues. The CDR3 is CASSLSLGLAYNEQFF. The DNA for the CDR3 is TGTGCCAGCTCACTGAGTTTGGGACTGGCTTACAATGAGCAGTTCTTC.

The V and J genes are TRBV5-1 and TRBJ1-3, with D uncertain. This CDR3 has 14 residues. Germline CDR1 and CDR2: SGHRS and YFSETQ. V dropped 0 bases and J dropped 0 bases, with 4 bases sitting between them. The CDR3 DNA follows: TGCGCCAGCAGCTTGGACAGCTCTGGAAACACCATATATTTT. Translated: CASSLDSSGNTIYF. Using reference TRBV5-1 and TRBJ1-3 for the parts outside the CDR3, the full variable domain is KAGVTQTPRYLIKTRGQQVTLSCSPISGHRSVSWYQQTPGQGLQFLFEYFSETQRNKGNFPGRFSGRQFSNSRSEMNVSTLELGDSALYLCASSLDSSGNTIYFGEGSWLTVV.

V gene TRBV12-5 combines with J gene TRBJ2-1, with TRBD2 matching 11 bases. This CDR3 spans 19 amino acids. V lost 4 bases and J lost 0; bases outside the gene matches: 11. The germline CDR1 and CDR2 sequences are LGHNT and FRNRAP. CDR3: CASGSGTSGIISSYNEQFF. The DNA of the CDR3 is TGTGCTAGTGGTTCCGGGACTAGCGGCATTATTAGCTCCTACAATGAGCAGTTCTTC.

In this sample, this clone turned up once. CDR3 sequence: CASSHGGIRSPLHF. DNA for the CDR3: TGTGCCAGCAGCCACGGGGGTATTCGTTCACCCCTCCACTTT. The rearrangement joins TRBV14 to TRBJ1-6; tentatively, D is TRBD1 (5 bases). Trimming stripped 3 bases from V and 9 bases from J, with 12 bases between. This CDR3 region has 14 residues. Germline loops: CDR1 SGHDN, CDR2 FVKESK. The whole variable domain, remainder taken from reference TRBV14 and TRBJ1-6, is EAGVTQFPSHSVIEKGQTVTLRCDPISGHDNLYWYRRVMGKEIKFLLHFVKESKQDESGMPNNRFLAERTGGTYSTLKVQPAELEDSGVYFCASSHGGIRSPLHFGNGTRLTVT.

The chain joins TRBV27 to TRBJ2-3, with TRBD2 as a possible D gene (6 bases). Per the germline V gene, CDR1 is MNHEY and CDR2 is SMNVEV (reference sequence). Deletions cut 11 bases from V and 4 bases from J, with 16 bases between. The CDR3 has 13 residues. The CDR3 reads CAAGRVFADTQYF. DNA for the CDR3: TGTGCCGCGGGACGGGTCTTCGCAGATACGCAGTATTTT.

The chain is built from TRBV30 and TRBJ1-2; 12 nucleotides match TRBD1. V lost 5 bases and J lost 6; bases outside the gene matches: 4. The germline V gene has CDR1 GTSNPN and CDR2 SVGIG (reference sequence). The CDR3 covers 13 residues. The CDR3 protein is CAWGTGGPDGYTF. Here the CDR3 DNA reads TGTGCCTGGGGGACAGGGGGCCCGGATGGCTACACCTTC. The whole variable domain, remainder taken from reference TRBV30 and TRBJ1-2, is SQTIHQWPATLVQPVGSPLSLECTVEGTSNPNLYWYRQAAGRGLQLLFYSVGIGQISSEVPQNLSASRPQDRQFILSSKKLLLSDSGFYLCAWGTGGPDGYTFGSGTRLTVV.

The chain employs TRBV11-3 and TRBJ2-1, with TRBD2 identical over 14 bases. The CDR3 has 16 amino acids. V shed 8 bases, J shed 5 bases, and the junction held 8 bases outside the gene matches. Germline V lookup: CDR1 SGHNT, CDR2 YENEEA. As DNA, the CDR3 is TGTGCCAGCGGGGGACTAGCGGGAGTTTGGGACAATGAGCAGTTCTTC. Translation: CASGGLAGVWDNEQFF.

The V gene is TRBV19, the J gene TRBJ1-5; D unclear. The V gene's germline CDR1 is LNHDA and CDR2 SQIVND (reference sequence). Deletions cut 2 bases from V and 3 bases from J, with 14 bases between. This CDR3 contains 16 residues. The CDR3 sequence is CASSIPFDGDNQPQHF. In DNA, the CDR3 is TGTGCCAGTAGTATACCCTTCGACGGGGACAATCAGCCCCAGCATTTT.

The chain joins TRBV6-5 to TRBJ1-5, with D hard to call. CDR3 length: 15 residues. V was trimmed by 5 bases and J by 0 bases, leaving 11 bases between them. Germline CDR1 and CDR2: MNHEY and SVGAGI. The chain's CDR3 is CASSLRIHSNQPQHF. DNA of the CDR3: TGTGCCAGCAGTCTCAGGATCCATAGCAATCAGCCCCAGCATTTT.

The V gene is TRBV3-1 (or the pseudogene TRBV3-2), the J gene TRBJ1-2; 9 bases fit TRBD1. With V trimmed by 0 bases and J by 6 bases, 2 bases remained unmatched. The germline V gene encodes CDR1 LGHDT and CDR2 YNNKEL (reference sequence). The CDR3 has 14 amino acids. The DNA of the CDR3 is TGTGCCAGCAGCCAAGATACAGGGGGCCATGGCTACACCTTC. This codes for CASSQDTGGHGYTF.

CDR3 nucleotides: TGTGCCAGCAGCGTAGGAGGTAGGTCCCTGAAGAATGAGCAGTTCTTC. Residues: CASSVGGRSLKNEQFF. The chain carries TRBV9 and TRBJ2-1, with D uncertain. The CDR3 has 16 amino acids. CDR1 SGDLS and CDR2 YYNGEE come from the germline V gene. V was shortened by 0 bases and J by 7 bases, with 17 bases between the two germline ends.

The chain joins TRBV18 to TRBJ1-6; 10 bases agree with TRBD1. The germline CDR1 and CDR2 sequences are KGHSH and LQKENI. CDR3 length: 17 residues. V was pared by 8 bases and J by 5 bases, with 12 bases of the junction left unmatched. The CDR3 loop reads CASTRDRGSGDNSPLHF. The CDR3 coding sequence is TGTGCCAGCACCCGGGACAGGGGTTCGGGGGATAATTCACCCCTCCACTTT.

The chain has TRBV24-1 and TRBJ2-1; D is possibly TRBD1 (5 bases). Germline-derived CDR1 and CDR2 are KGHDR and SFDVKD. Deletions cut 4 bases from V and 9 bases from J, with 12 bases between. The CDR3 spans 13 residues. This CDR3 reads CATSENRQVEQFF. The CDR3 nucleotides are TGTGCCACCAGTGAGAACAGGCAGGTTGAGCAGTTCTTC.

The V call is TRBV7-3, the J call TRBJ1-1, with 9 positions matching TRBD1. The J segment lost 0 bases and the V segment lost 1 base, leaving 9 bases of the junction unmatched. Germline loops: CDR1 SGHTA, CDR2 FQGTGA. CDR3 length: 18 amino acids. This CDR3 reads CASSLRAGTGRLNTEAFF. CDR3 nucleotides: TGTGCCAGCAGCTTAAGGGCCGGGACAGGGAGGCTGAACACTGAAGCTTTCTTT.

This chain connects TRBV27 to TRBJ1-1, with 7 nucleotides matching TRBD1. V lost 0 bases, J lost 10 bases, and 5 bases stayed unmatched. The CDR3 consists of 13 residues. Germline loops: CDR1 MNHEY, CDR2 SMNVEV (reference sequence). CDR3 DNA: TGTGCCAGCAGTTTATCGGGGGGACAGATAGCTTTCTTT. Translating gives CASSLSGGQIAFF.

The V call is TRBV7-2, the J call TRBJ2-5, with 9 bases identical to TRBD2. This CDR3 region has 15 residues. The germline CDR1 and CDR2 sequences are SGHTA and FQGNSA. After removal of 5 bases from V and 4 bases from J, the junction contained 8 bases not matched to a gene. In nucleotides, the CDR3 is TGTGCCAGCAGCCCACCGGGACTAGCCCCAGAGACCCAGTACTTC. As protein: CASSPPGLAPETQYF.

This clone occurred once. The chain recombines TRBV11-3 with TRBJ2-2; 8 positions agree with TRBD2. Germline-derived CDR1 and CDR2 are SGHNT and YENEEA. The V and J ends lost 5 bases and 2 bases, in that order; junction bases with no gene match: 10. The CDR3 loop spans 17 amino acids. Here the CDR3 reads CASSPSNGRANTGELFF. The CDR3 DNA reads TGTGCCAGCAGCCCCTCCAACGGGAGGGCCAACACCGGGGAGCTGTTTTTT.